This entry describes one T cell receptor (beta chain). The sample comes from a study of blood T cell repertoires in COVID-19. Study details: Collection of acute and convalescent COVID-19 samples took place in the United States, Italy and Spain. T cells, B-cell-depleted T cells, or PBMCs provided the cDNA or gDNA that served as material.

Original handling: Amplifying reference gene primers gave estimates of nucleated cell counts. Clones were read by immunoSEQ multiplex PCR, and TCRdb kept only the in-frame ones, dropping some. V and J calls plus clone size are reproduced from that table; the DNA served to infer D and trimming. The sample shows approximately 100,000 clones, 70% to 90% of them seen only once. Per germline, CDR1 KGHSH and CDR2 LQKENI. V lost 3 bases to trimming and J lost 2 bases; unmatched junction nucleotides: 10. The CDR3 is 16 amino acids. The sequencing input was peripheral blood. The source of this sequence is a woman aged 25 to 45 with acute or convalescent COVID-19. The V and J genes are TRBV18 and TRBJ2-7; the match to TRBD2 covers 7 bases. In DNA, the CDR3 is TGTGCCAGCTCACCGATCCTCGGGGGGACGGCCTACGAGCAGTACTTC. Translation gives CASSPILGGTAYEQYF.